Sequencing of this TCR beta chain was carried out in a study of blood T cell repertoires in COVID-19. Only in-frame clones appear in the TCRdb table, and some are missing; sequencing was by immunoSEQ multiplex PCR. The top ten clones hold about 8.7% of a sample with fewer than 350,000 clones, approximately 86% of them seen once. V gave up 0 bases and J gave up 0 bases; unmatched junction bases: 4. Germline assignment: CDR1 SGDLS and CDR2 YYNGEE. The CDR3 runs to 16 residues. The V and J genes are TRBV9 and TRBJ2-7; 9 bases line up with TRBD2. Sequencing input: peripheral blood. This TCR was sampled from a man between 40 and 49 years old with active or convalescent COVID-19. The CDR3 nucleotides read TGTGCCAGCAGCGTAGAGGGTAGCGGGAGCTCCTACGAGCAGTACTTC. It codes for CASSVEGSGSSYEQYF.